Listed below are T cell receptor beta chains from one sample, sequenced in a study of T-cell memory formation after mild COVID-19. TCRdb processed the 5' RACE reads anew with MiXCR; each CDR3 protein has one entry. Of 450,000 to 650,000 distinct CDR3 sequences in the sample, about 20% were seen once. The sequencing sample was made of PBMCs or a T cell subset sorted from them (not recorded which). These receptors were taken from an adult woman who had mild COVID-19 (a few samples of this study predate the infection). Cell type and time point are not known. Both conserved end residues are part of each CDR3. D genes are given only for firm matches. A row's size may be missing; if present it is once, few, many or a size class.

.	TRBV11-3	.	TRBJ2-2	CASSLGSGRPNTGELFF	TGTGCCAGCAGCTTAGGGTCCGGACGGCCGAACACCGGGGAGCTGTTTTTT
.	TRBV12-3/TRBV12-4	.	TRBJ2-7	CASSLGESDYEQYF	TGTGCCAGCAGTCTAGGGGAATCCGACTACGAGCAGTACTTC
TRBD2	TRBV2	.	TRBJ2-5	CASATSGGQETQYF	TGTGCCAGCGCGACTAGCGGGGGACAAGAGACCCAGTACTTC
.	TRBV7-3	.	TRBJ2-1	CASSSPAGSYNEQFF	TGTGCCAGCAGCTCACCGGCGGGATCCTACAATGAGCAGTTCTTC
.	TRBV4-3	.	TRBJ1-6	CASSQDVSGSPLHF	TGCGCCAGCAGCCAAGATGTGAGTGGTTCACCCCTCCACTTT
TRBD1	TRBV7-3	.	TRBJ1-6	CASIYRTGGEGTLHF	TGTGCCAGCATCTACCGGACAGGAGGAGAAGGTACCCTCCACTTT
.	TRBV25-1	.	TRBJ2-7	CASSGSGSYEQYF	TGTGCCAGCAGTGGGTCGGGGTCCTACGAGCAGTACTTC
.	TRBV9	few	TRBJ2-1	CASSVGPSGDEQFF	TGTGCCAGCAGCGTGGGCCCCTCGGGAGATGAGCAGTTCTTC
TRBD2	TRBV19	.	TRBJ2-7	CASSMGSSGAYEQYF	TGTGCCAGTAGTATGGGGTCTAGCGGTGCCTACGAGCAGTACTTC
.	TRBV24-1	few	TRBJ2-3	CATSDLRDTSTDTQYF	TGTGCCACCAGTGATCTCCGGGACACCAGCACAGATACGCAGTATTTT
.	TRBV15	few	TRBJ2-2	CATSKVTGELFF	TGTGCCACCAGCAAGGTCACCGGGGAGCTGTTTTTT
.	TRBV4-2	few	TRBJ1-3	CASSQAHRGSGNTIYF	TGTGCCAGCAGCCAAGCCCACCGGGGTTCTGGAAACACCATATATTTT
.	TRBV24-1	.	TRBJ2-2	CATSEPRDFTGELFF	TGTGCCACCAGTGAACCCAGGGACTTCACCGGGGAGCTGTTTTTT
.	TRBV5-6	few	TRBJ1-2	CASSLNPDRRYGYTF	TGTGCCAGCAGCTTAAACCCGGATAGACGCTATGGCTACACCTTC
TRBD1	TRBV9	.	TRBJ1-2	CASSVGVGTGTPYGYTF	TGTGCCAGCAGCGTAGGTGTGGGGACAGGAACTCCCTATGGCTACACCTTC
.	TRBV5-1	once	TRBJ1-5	CASSWTGDSNQPQHF	TGCGCCAGCAGCTGGACCGGGGATAGCAATCAGCCCCAGCATTTT
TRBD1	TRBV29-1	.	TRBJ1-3	CSVDLGDRGGQNTIYF	TGCAGCGTTGATCTGGGTGACAGGGGTGGCCAGAACACCATATATTTT
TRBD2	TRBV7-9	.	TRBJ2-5	CASSEGLAGLETQYF	TGTGCCAGCAGCGAGGGACTAGCGGGATTGGAGACCCAGTACTTC
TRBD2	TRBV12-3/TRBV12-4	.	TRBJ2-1	CASTPTSGINKQFF	TGTGCCAGCACCCCGACTAGCGGGATTAACAAGCAGTTCTTC
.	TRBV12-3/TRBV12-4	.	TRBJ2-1	CASSPGFGAYNEQFF	TGTGCCAGCAGTCCGGGCTTTGGGGCATACAATGAGCAGTTCTTC
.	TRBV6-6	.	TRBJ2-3	CASSYWAGSTDTQYF	TGTGCCAGCAGTTACTGGGCCGGGAGCACAGATACGCAGTATTTT
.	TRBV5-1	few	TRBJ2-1	CASSLSSANAYNEQFF	TGCGCCAGCAGCTTGAGTAGCGCGAACGCGTACAATGAGCAGTTCTTC
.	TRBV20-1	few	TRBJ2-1	CSASLHFIDRRWNEQFF	TGCAGTGCTAGTCTGCACTTTATCGATCGGCGTTGGAATGAGCAGTTCTTC
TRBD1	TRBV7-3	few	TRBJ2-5	CASSSKGQYNETQYF	TGTGCCAGCAGCTCCAAGGGACAGTATAACGAGACCCAGTACTTC
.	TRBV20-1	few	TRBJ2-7	CSASSKDTLGPYEQYF	TGCAGTGCTAGTAGTAAAGACACATTGGGTCCCTACGAGCAGTACTTC
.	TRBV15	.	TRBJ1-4	CATSRVGPSGEKLFF	TGTGCCACCAGCAGAGTGGGCCCGTCTGGGGAAAAACTGTTTTTT
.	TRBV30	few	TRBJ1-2	CAWSVWADYGYTF	TGTGCCTGGAGTGTCTGGGCGGACTATGGCTACACCTTC
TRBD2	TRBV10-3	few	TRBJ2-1	CASLAGGDNEQFF	TGTGCCAGTCTAGCGGGGGGTGACAATGAGCAGTTCTTC
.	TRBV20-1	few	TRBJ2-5	CSVQGGQETQYF	TGCAGTGTTCAGGGGGGCCAAGAGACCCAGTACTTC
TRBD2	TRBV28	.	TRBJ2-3	CASSARGVATDTQYF	TGTGCCAGCAGTGCCCGGGGGGTCGCGACAGATACGCAGTATTTT
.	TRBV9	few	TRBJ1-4	CASSWKTNEKLFF	TGTGCCAGCAGCTGGAAGACTAATGAAAAACTGTTTTTT
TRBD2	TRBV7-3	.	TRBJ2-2	CASSLSGLAGGPRELFF	TGTGCCAGCAGCCTCTCAGGACTAGCGGGAGGGCCAAGGGAGCTGTTTTTT
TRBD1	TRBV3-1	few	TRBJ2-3	CASSWSAPGTGYTDTQYF	TGTGCCAGCAGCTGGAGCGCCCCTGGGACAGGGTACACAGATACGCAGTATTTT
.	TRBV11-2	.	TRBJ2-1	CASSPQVSWQFF	TGTGCCAGCAGCCCTCAGGTGAGTTGGCAGTTCTTC
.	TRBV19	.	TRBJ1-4	CASSIGHNRATNEKLFF	TGTGCCAGTAGTATTGGCCATAATAGAGCAACTAATGAAAAACTGTTTTTT
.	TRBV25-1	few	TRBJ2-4	CASSARGTAKNIQYF	TGTGCCAGCAGTGCTAGAGGGACAGCCAAAAACATTCAGTACTTC
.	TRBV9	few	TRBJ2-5	CASSLQSGRRQETQYF	TGTGCCAGCAGCTTACAGTCCGGACGGAGGCAAGAGACCCAGTACTTC